This TCR beta chain originates from a study of cytomegalovirus exposure and HLA in healthy donors. Study outcomes and limitations: Published work reported that the classifier diagnosed cytomegalovirus status with high specificity and sensitivity. Rare TCR sequences dominated, though some public TCRs recurred in many donors. It was only CMV serostatus that was available as immune exposure information.

Each of the donors was a healthy bone marrow donor. Turning to this clone: The antigen is undetermined.

Primers included in the PCR were 60 Vbeta and 13 Jbeta primers. Some clones are missing from TCRdb's copy, which holds only in-frame ones; the method was immunoSEQ multiplex PCR. Here the sample spans 90,000 to 120,000 clones, 60% to 80% being singletons. Sample: PBMCs. The TCR sequence derives from a man in his 60s in good health and CMV-seropositive.

CDR3 amino acids: CASSSRGGFWEQFF. The CDR3 coding sequence is TGTGCCAGCAGTTCCCGGGGGGGCTTTTGGGAGCAGTTCTTC. The chain employs TRBV27 and TRBJ2-1; 8 bases match TRBD2. Trimming cost V 4 bases and J 10 bases; bases outside gene matches: 9. The CDR3 spans 14 residues. Germline CDR1 reads MNHEY; CDR2 reads SMNVEV (reference sequence).